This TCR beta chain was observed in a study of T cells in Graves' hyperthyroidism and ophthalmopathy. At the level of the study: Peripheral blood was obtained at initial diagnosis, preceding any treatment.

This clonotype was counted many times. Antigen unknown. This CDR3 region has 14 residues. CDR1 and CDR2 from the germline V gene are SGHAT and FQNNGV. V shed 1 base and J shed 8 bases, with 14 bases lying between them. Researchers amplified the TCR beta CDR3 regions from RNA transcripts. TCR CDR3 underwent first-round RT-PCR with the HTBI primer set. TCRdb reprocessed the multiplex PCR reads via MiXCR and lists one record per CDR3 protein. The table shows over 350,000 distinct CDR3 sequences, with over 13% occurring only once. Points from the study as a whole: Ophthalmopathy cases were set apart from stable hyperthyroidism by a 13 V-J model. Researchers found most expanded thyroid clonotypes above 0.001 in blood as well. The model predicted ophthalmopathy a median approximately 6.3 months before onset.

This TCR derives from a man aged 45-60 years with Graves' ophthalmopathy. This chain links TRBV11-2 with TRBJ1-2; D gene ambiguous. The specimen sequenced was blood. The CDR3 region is CASSLASGHLGYTF. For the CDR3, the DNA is TGTGCCAGCAGCTTAGCGTCTGGGCACTTGGGCTACACCTTC.